The T cell receptor (beta chain) under discussion was sequenced for a study of spatial heterogeneity in lung cancer. Study overall: The mean occurrence of each unique TCR and UMI combination in raw reads exceeded nine. Study-level findings and limits: Detection of ubiquitous tumor TCRs in blood was higher at resection than follow-up.

A distinct unique molecular identifier was carried by each TCR cDNA molecule. TCRdb called the 5' RACE reads again in MiXCR, with one record for every CDR3 protein. The data show about 86,000 distinct CDR3 sequences, with about 12% seen just once and roughly 4.5% held by the top ten. Only a few counts were recorded for this clonotype. What it recognizes is unknown. The time point denotes: sample taken at primary tumor resection. Whole RNA, isolated from tumor, nontumor lung or frozen PBMC, was sequenced without prior sorting. The donor group consisted of around 77 patients who had untreated, early-stage non-small cell lung cancer. The CDR3 has 13 amino acids. Germline values: CDR1 SEHNR, CDR2 FQNEAQ (reference sequence). V lost 2 bases and J lost 10, with 9 bases in between.

The source of this sequence is a male donor with early-stage non-small cell lung cancer. The V gene is TRBV7-9, the J gene TRBJ1-6; D remains ambiguous. The sample here was PBMCs, taken at surgery. CDR3 coding DNA: TGTGCCAGCAGCTTAAAGCACGAGTCACCCCTCCACTTT. Translation: CASSLKHESPLHF.